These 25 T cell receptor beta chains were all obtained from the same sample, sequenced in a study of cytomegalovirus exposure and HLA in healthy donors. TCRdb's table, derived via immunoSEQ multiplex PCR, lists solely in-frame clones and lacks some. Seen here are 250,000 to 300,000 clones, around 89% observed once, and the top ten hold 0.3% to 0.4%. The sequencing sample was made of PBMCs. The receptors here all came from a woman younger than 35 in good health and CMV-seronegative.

CDR3 protein: CASSSGHRSEQYF. Here the CDR3 DNA reads TGTGCCAGCAGCAGTGGACATAGGTCCGAGCAGTACTTC. This chain links TRBV14 with TRBJ2-7; possible D gene TRBD1, 5 bases. Germline V gene sequence: CDR1 SGHDN, CDR2 FVKESK. V dropped 5 bases and J dropped 6 bases, with 14 bases sitting between them. This CDR3 region has 13 residues.

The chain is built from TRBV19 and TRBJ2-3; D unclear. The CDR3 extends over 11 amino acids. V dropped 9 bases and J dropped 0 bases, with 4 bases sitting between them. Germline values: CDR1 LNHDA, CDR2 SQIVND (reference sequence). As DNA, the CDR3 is TGTGCCAGCCTTAGCACAGATACGCAGTATTTT. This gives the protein CASLSTDTQYF.

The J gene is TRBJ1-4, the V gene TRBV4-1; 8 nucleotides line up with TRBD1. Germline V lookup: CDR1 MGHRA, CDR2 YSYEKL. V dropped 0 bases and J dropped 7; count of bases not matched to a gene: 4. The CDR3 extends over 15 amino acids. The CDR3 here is CASSQEHRGTEKLFF. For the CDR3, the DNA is TGCGCCAGCAGCCAAGAACACAGGGGGACTGAAAAACTGTTTTTT.

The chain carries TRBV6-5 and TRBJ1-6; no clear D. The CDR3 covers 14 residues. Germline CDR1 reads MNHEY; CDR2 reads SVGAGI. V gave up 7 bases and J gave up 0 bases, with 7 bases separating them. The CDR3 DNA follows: TGTGCCAGCATCGGGAGCTCCTATAATTCACCCCTCCACTTT. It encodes CASIGSSYNSPLHF.

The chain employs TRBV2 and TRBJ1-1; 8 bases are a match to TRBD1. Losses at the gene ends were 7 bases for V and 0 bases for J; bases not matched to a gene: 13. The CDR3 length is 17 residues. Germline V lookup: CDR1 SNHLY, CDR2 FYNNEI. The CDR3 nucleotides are TGTGCCAGCATTTCCGACAGGGGAGGTTGGGTGAACACTGAAGCTTTCTTT. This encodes CASISDRGGWVNTEAFF.

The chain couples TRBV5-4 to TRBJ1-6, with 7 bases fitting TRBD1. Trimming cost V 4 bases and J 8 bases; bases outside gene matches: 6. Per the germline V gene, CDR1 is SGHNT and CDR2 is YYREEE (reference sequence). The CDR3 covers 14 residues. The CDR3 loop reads CASSPTGPDSPLHF. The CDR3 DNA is TGTGCCAGCAGCCCGACAGGGCCGGATTCACCCCTCCACTTT.

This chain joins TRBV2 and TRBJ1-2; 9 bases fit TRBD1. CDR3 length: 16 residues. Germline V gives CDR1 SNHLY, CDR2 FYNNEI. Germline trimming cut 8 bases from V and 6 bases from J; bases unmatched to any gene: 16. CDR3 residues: CASETLGGQGPHGYTF. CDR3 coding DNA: TGTGCCAGCGAAACGTTGGGGGGACAGGGCCCGCATGGCTACACCTTC.

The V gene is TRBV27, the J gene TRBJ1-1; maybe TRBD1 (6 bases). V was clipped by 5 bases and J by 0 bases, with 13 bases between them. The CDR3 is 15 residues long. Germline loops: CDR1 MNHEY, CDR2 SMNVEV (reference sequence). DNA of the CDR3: TGTGCCAGCAGTCCCAACGACAGGTTGAACACTGAAGCTTTCTTT. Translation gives CASSPNDRLNTEAFF.

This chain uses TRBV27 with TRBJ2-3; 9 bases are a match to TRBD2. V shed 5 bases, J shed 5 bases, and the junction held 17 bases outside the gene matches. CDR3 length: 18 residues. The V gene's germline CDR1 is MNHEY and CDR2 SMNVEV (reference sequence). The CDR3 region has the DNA TGTGCCAGCAGTGCCGCAATTACGGGACTAGCCTTGTTAGATACGCAGTATTTT. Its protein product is CASSAAITGLALLDTQYF.

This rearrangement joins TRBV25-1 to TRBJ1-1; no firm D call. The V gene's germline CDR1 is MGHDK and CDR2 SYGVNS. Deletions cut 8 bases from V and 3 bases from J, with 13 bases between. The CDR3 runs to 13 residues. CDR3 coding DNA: TGTGCCAGCCTGGGAGTTCGGGACACTGAAGCTTTCTTT. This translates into CASLGVRDTEAFF.

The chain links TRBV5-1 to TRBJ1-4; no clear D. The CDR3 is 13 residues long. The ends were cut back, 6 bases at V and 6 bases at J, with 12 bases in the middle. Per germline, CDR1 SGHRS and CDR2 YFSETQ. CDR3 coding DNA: TGCGCCAGCATCCCCCCCCCGGATGAAAAACTGTTTTTT. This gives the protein CASIPPPDEKLFF.

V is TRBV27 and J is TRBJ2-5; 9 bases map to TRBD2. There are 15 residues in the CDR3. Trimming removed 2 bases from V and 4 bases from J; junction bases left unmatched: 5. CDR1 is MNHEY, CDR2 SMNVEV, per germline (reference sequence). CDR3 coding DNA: TGTGCCAGCAGTTTACAGCGGGGGGAAGGAGAGACCCAGTACTTC. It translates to CASSLQRGEGETQYF.

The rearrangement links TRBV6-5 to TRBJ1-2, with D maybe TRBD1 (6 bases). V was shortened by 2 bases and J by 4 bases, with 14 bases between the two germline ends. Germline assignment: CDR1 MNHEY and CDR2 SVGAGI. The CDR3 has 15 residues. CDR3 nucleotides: TGTGCCAGCAGTTACCTCGACAGGCCGACCTATGGCTACACCTTC. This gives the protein CASSYLDRPTYGYTF.

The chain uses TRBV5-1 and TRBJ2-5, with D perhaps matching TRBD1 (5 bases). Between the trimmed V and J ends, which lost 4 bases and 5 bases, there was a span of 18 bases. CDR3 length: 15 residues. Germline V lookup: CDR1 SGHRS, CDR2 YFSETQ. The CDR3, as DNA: TGCGCCAGCAGCCCTACCCCAGACAGCCGGGAGACCCAGTACTTC. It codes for CASSPTPDSRETQYF.

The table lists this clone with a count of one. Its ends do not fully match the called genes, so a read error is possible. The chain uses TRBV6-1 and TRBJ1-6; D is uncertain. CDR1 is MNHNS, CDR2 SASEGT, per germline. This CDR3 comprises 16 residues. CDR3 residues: CASGDYKSSYNSPLHF. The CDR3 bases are TGTGCCAGCGGTGACTATAAGAGCTCCTATAATTCACCCCTCCACTTT.

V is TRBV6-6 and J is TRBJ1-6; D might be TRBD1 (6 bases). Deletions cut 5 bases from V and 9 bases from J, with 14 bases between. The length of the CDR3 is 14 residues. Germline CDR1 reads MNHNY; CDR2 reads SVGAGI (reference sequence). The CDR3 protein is CASSGGGAGSPLHF. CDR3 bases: TGTGCCAGCAGTGGCGGGGGGGCAGGTTCACCCCTCCACTTT.

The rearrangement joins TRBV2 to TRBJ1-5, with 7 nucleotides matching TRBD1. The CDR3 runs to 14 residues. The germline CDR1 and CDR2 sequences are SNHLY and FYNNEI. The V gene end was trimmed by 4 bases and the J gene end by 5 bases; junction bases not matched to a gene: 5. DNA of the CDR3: TGTGCCAGCAGTGGACAGGGTAGGCATCAGCCCCAGCATTTT. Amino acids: CASSGQGRHQPQHF.

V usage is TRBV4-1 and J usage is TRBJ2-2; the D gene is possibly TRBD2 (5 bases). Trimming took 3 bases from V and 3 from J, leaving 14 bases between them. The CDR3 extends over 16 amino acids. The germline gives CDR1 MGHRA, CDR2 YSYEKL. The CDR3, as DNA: TGCGCCAGCAGCCAGAGCGGCGCATCCTACACCGGGGAGCTGTTTTTT. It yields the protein CASSQSGASYTGELFF.

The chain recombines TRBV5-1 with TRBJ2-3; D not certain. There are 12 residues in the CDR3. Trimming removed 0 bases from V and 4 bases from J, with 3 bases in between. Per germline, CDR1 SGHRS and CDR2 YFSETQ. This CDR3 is CASSLAADTQYF. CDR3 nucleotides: TGCGCCAGCAGCTTGGCCGCAGATACGCAGTATTTT.

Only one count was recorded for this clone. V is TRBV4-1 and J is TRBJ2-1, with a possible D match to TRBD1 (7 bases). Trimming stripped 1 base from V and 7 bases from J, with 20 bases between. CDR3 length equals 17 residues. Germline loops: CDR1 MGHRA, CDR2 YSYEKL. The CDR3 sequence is CASSQAPPAGGLNEQFF. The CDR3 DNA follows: TGCGCCAGCAGCCAAGCCCCCCCCGCAGGGGGGCTTAATGAGCAGTTCTTC.

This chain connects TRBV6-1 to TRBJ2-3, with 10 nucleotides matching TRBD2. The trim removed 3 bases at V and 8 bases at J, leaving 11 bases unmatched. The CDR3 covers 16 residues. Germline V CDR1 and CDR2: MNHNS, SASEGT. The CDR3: CASSEVLAGAGGTQYF. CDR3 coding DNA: TGTGCCAGCAGTGAGGTCCTAGCGGGGGCCGGAGGTACGCAGTATTTT.

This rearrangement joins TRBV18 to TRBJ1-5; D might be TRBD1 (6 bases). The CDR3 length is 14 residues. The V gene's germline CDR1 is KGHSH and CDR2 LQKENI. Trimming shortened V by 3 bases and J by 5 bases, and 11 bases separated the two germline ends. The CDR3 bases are TGTGCCAGCTCACCTCGGACAGCGGATCAGCCCCAGCATTTT. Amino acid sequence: CASSPRTADQPQHF. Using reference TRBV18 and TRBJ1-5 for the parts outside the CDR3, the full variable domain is NAGVMQNPRHLVRRRGQEARLRCSPMKGHSHVYWYRQLPEEGLKFMVYLQKENIIDESGMPKERFSAEFPKEGPSILRIQQVVRGDSAAYFCASSPRTADQPQHFGDGTRLSIL.

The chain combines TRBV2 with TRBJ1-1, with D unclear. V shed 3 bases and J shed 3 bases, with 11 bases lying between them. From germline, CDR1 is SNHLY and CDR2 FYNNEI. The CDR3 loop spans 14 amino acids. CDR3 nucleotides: TGTGCCAGCAGTGAGCGGGGATCGGACACTGAAGCTTTCTTT. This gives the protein CASSERGSDTEAFF.

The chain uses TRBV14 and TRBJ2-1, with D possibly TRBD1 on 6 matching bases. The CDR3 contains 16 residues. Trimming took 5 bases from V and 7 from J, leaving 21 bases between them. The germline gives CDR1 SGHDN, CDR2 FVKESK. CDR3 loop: CASSSTPGHVLNEQFF. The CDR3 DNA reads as TGTGCCAGCAGCTCCACTCCGGGACATGTTCTAAATGAGCAGTTCTTC.

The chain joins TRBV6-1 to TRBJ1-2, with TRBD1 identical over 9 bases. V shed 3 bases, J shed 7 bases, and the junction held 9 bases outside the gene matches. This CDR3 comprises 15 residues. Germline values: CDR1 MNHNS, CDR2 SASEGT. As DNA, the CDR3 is TGTGCCAGCAGTGATTCGGGACAGGGAGCAGTTGGCTACACCTTC. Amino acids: CASSDSGQGAVGYTF.